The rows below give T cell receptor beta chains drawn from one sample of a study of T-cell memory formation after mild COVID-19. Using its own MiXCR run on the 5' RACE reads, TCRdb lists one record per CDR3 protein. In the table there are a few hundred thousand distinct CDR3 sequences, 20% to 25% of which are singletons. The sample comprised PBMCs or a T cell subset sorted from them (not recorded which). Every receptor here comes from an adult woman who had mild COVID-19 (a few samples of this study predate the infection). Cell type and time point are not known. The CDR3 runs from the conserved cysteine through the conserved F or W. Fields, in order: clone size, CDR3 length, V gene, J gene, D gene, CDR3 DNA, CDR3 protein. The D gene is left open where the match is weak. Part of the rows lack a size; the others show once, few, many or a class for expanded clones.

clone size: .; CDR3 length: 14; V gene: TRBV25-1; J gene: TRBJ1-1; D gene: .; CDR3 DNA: TGTGCCAGCAGTCTGTCCGGGGTTGTAACTGAAGCTTTCTTT; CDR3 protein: CASSLSGVVTEAFF
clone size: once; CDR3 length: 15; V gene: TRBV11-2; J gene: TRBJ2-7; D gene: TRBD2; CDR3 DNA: TGTGCCAGCAGCTTTATAAGAGCGGGAGATGTCGAGCAGTACTTC; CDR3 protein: CASSFIRAGDVEQYF
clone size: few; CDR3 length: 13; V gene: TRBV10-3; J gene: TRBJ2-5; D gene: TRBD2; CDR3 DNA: TGTGCCGGAGCGGGGGGCATCCAAGAGACCCAGTACTTC; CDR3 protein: CAGAGGIQETQYF
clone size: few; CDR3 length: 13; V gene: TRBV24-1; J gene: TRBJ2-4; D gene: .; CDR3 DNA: TGTGCCCCGATAAACAGAGCCAAAAACATTCAGTACTTC; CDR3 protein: CAPINRAKNIQYF
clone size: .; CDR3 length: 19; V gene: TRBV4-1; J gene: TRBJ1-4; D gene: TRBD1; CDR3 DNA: TGCGCCAGCAGCCAAGTAGATTTCTTCTGGAGACAGGGTGGTGAAAAACTGTTTTTT; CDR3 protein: CASSQVDFFWRQGGEKLFF
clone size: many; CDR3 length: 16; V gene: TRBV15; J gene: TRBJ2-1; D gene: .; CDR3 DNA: TGTGCCACCAGCAGTCACGGAGGAGGCTCCTACAATGAGCAGTTCTTC; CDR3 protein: CATSSHGGGSYNEQFF
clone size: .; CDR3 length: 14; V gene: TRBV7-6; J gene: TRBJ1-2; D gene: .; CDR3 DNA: TGTGCCAGCAGCTTAGATCACGGAGGGAATGGCTACACCTTC; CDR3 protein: CASSLDHGGNGYTF
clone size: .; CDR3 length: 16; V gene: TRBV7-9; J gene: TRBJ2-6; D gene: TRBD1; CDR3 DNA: TGTGCCAGCAGCTTAGGGAGGCGGACAGGGGACAACGTCCTGACTTTC; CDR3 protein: CASSLGRRTGDNVLTF
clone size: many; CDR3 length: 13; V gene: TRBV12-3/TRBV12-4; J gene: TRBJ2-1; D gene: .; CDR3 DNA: TGTGCCAGCATTCGGGAGCCCTACAATGAGCAGTTCTTC; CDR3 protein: CASIREPYNEQFF
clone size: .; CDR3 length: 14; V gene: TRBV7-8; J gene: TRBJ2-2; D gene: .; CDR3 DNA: TGTGCCATCGGAGATCAGGCGAACACCGGGGAGCTGTTTTTT; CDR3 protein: CAIGDQANTGELFF